Here is one T cell receptor (beta chain) with its context. Its antigen is unknown. This CDR3 has 13 amino acids. V was pared by 6 bases and J by 5 bases, with 13 bases between. Germline-derived CDR1 and CDR2 are MNHEY and SVGAGI. The data stem from a study of CD8 T cells in Susac syndrome. CD8+ and CD4+ T cells from blood underwent TCR beta sequencing. TEMRA cells were FACS-enriched and CD8+ and CD4+ T cells negatively isolated. Findings of the study overall: An acknowledgment was made by the study that its TCR sequencing and HLA analysis involved relatively few individuals.

cDNA came from about 0.46 to 1 ug RNA primed by random hexamers. Multiplex PCR with immunoSEQ amplified the TCR beta CDR3 across 54 Vbeta and 13 Jbeta. TCRdb fed the immunoSEQ multiplex PCR reads into MiXCR, producing one record per CDR3 protein. Among around 170,000 distinct CDR3 sequences listed, about 95% were seen once. The sequence derives from a human donor with multiple sclerosis. The chain employs TRBV6-5 and TRBJ2-5; possibly TRBD1 for D (6 bases). The sequenced sample was CD8+ T cells from PBMCs. The CDR3 region has the DNA TGTGCCAGCAGCCAACAGGGTCCGGAGACCCAGTACTTC. Translation: CASSQQGPETQYF.